Detailed here is one TCR beta chain. The antigen this receptor binds is unknown. No qualities accompany the bases; no much larger clone lies one base away. TCRbeta CDR3 regions were amplified from genomic DNA using the immunoSEQ Assay, a bias-controlled multiplex PCR. The study's own analysis went as follows. The number of nucleated cells in each sample was estimated from the amplification of reference gene primers within the assay. To quantify the absolute abundance of each unique TCRbeta CDR3 rearrangement, sequence reads were collapsed and filtered. Productive Simpson clonality was computed per sample as the square root of Simpson's diversity index over productive rearrangements. Not all clones reach the TCRdb copy of this immuneACCESS table, which keeps in-frame sequences only. Checked studies attribute under half of the gap to unresolved V genes and leave the rest unexplained. For V, J and clone size, that table is used; D and trimming come from the DNA. This sample has about 350,000 clones in its table, and approximately 89% of those were observed once. The top ten hold about 3.9% of the sample.

At one collaborating source in Seattle, patients were enrolled during active infection and were followed longitudinally through the course of disease. Each collaborating institution followed its own protocols to collect whole blood in K2EDTA tubes. For TCRbeta analysis, collaborator samples were shipped as frozen whole blood, as isolated PBMCs, or as DNA extracted from either sample type. The data were taken from a study of blood T cell repertoires in COVID-19 (TCRdb year 2020). Notes on the research overall: The collaborator samples originated in the United States, Italy and Spain and spanned the acute and convalescent phases of COVID-19. HLA class I and class II types, where available, came from metadata supplied by the sample provider rather than from assay-based typing. Subjects who had been exposed to COVID-19, were actively infected with it, or had recovered from it provided the deeply sampled blood TCRbeta repertoires that made up the dataset. The samples were drawn from the first 160 participants of the ongoing ImmuneRACE study and from more than 1,000 subjects provided by 6 global collaborators. The repertoires were made available in a free public database intended to serve as a resource for research on the immune response to SARS-CoV-2. The prospective study material was composed of cDNA or gDNA derived from T cells, B-cell-depleted T cells, or PBMCs. Nearly every sample came with metadata listing a de-identified subject ID, COVID-19 status, age in years and sex. Summary of the overall study and its limitations: The amount of clinical and demographic metadata varied by source and participant and was provided uncurated.

Inclusive of the bounding cysteine and phenylalanine, the CDR3 is 14 residues long. Only the CDR3 DNA is retained, 42 bases long and in frame from the first base. For CDR1 and CDR2, the germline V gene lists MDHEN and SYDVKM. V gives up 6 bases and J gives up 7 bases, and the segment between their germline ends measures 13 bases. The rearrangement combines TRBV28 with TRBJ1-6, and possibly TRBD1, on 5 matching bases. The sample taken for sequencing was peripheral blood. This receptor was identified in a woman aged 55-69 years with COVID-19, enrolled during active disease. The CDR3 corresponds to CASSPGGINSPLHF. The sequenced DNA is TGTGCCAGCAGCCCCGGGGGGATAAATTCACCCCTCCACTTT. Joined to the reference TRBV28 and TRBJ1-6 proteins, this CDR3 gives the full variable domain: DVKVTQSSRYLVKRTGEKVFLECVQDMDHENMFWYRQDPGLGLRLIYFSYDVKMKEKGDIPEGYSVSREKKERFSLILESASTNQTSMYLCASSPGGINSPLHFGNGTRLTVT.